This T cell receptor (beta chain) derives from a study of radiation and T cells in renal cell carcinoma. Whole-study context: Nephrectomy followed 15 Gy stereotactic body radiation by 4 weeks. Study-wide points: From baseline, blood top tumor clonotypes peaked at 2 weeks post-radiation. Without pretreatment biopsies, baseline tumor clonotype presence was undetermined.

The time point here: baseline pretreatment blood. Treatment given: 15 Gy SBRT to primary tumor, nephrectomy 4 weeks later. This clone was recorded a few times. Its antigen remains unknown. With V trimmed by 4 bases and J by 2 bases, 6 bases remained unmatched. Germline CDR1 reads MGHRA; CDR2 reads YSYEKL. CDR3 length: 15 residues. Repertoires were generated with immunoSEQ multiplex PCR, while TCRdb's copy carries only in-frame clones and drops some. The sample has approximately 140,000 clones; about 87% are singletons. The chain carries TRBV4-1 and TRBJ1-1, with 8 positions matching TRBD1. The receptor's source is a woman aged 70-85 years with renal cell carcinoma. The sequenced sample was blood, obtained from a patient whose treatment included radiotherapy and nephrectomy. The CDR3 DNA follows: TGCGCCAGCAGCCCCAGGACAGGGTTAAACACTGAAGCTTTCTTT. It yields the protein CASSPRTGLNTEAFF.